This T cell receptor (beta chain) was sequenced in a study of blood T cell repertoires in COVID-19. Turning to the study itself: Sources were T cells, B-cell-depleted T cells, or PBMCs; the material itself was cDNA or gDNA.

This CDR3 has 14 amino acids. Between the trimmed V and J ends, which lost 1 base and 6 bases, there was a span of 13 bases. Germline values: CDR1 GTSNPN, CDR2 SVGIG (reference sequence). Clones were read by immunoSEQ multiplex PCR, and TCRdb kept only the in-frame ones, dropping some. The sample records around 290,000 clones, approximately 90% being singletons. The receptor's source is a woman between 25 and 40 years old with COVID-19, enrolled during active disease. Sequenced: peripheral blood. The chain combines TRBV30 with TRBJ2-1, with D unclear. The CDR3 protein is CAWSGQILANEQFF. DNA of the CDR3: TGTGCCTGGAGTGGGCAGATCCTCGCCAATGAGCAGTTCTTC.